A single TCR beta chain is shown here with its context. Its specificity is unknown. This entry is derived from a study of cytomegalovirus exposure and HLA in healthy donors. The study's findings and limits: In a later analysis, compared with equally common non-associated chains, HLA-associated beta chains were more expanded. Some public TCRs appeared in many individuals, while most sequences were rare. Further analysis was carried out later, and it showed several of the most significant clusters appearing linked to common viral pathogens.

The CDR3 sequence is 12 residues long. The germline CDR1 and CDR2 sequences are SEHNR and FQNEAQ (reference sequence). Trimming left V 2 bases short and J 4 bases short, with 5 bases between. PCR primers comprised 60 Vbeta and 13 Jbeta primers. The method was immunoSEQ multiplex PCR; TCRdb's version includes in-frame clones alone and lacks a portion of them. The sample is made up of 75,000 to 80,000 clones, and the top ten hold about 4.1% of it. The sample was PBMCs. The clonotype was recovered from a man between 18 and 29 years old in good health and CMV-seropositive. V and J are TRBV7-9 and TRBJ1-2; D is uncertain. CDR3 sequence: CASSLPGYGYTF. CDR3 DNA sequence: TGTGCCAGCAGCTTACCGGGCTATGGCTACACCTTC.